This TCR beta chain is from a study of Ad26.COV2.S vaccination and SARS-CoV-2 variants. At the level of the study: Trial arm assignment for the donor was COV1001 Ad26.COV2.S. Ad26.COV2.S was injected intramuscularly once or twice, 56 days apart.

CDR3 length equals 13 residues. The V end lost 3 bases, the J end lost 7 bases, and 12 bases lay between the germline ends. CDR1 and CDR2 (germline): KGHSH, LQKENI. Produced via immunoSEQ multiplex PCR; TCRdb's table is partial and in-frame only. Here the sample spans about 320,000 clones, about 86% being singletons. Points on this clone: Its antigen remains unidentified.

Broader study findings: Placebo and vaccine recipients had non-spike TCR breadth that was similar.

Treatment here: 15 to 20 received Ad26.COV2.S at low or high dose, single or two shots; five or six received placebo; per-sample allocation not given. Samples came from day 63 after the first vaccine or placebo injection. The donor was a Boston adult aged 18-55 years. The specimen comprised peripheral blood, sampled in a trial of Ad26.COV2.S vaccine versus placebo. The chain joins TRBV18 to TRBJ2-5; D possibly uses TRBD1 or TRBD2 (6 bases each). The sequence was obtained from a person between 18 and 65 years old who received the Ad26.COV2.S COVID-19 vaccine or a placebo. In DNA, the CDR3 is TGTGCCAGCTCACCCCAACAGGGAGGGACCCAGTACTTC. Translating it yields CASSPQQGGTQYF.